These T cell receptor beta chains were read from a single sample in a study of T cells after yellow fever vaccination. MiXCR, run by TCRdb on the 5' RACE reads, gives a single entry per CDR3 protein. The table shows about 430,000 distinct CDR3 sequences, with around 20% occurring only once. Here the sequenced sample was PBMCs, taken before the yellow fever booster vaccination. The receptors derive from a man aged 18 to 30 who received the YFV17D yellow fever vaccine. Each CDR3 is given with its conserved first and last residue. Fields, in order: clone size, V gene, D gene, J gene, CDR3 protein, CDR3 DNA. D genes are given only for firm matches. Size values are once, few and many counts, or a class for expanded clones, and some rows have none.

clone size: few
V gene: TRBV20-1
D gene: TRBD1
J gene: TRBJ2-5
CDR3 protein: CSARSRQGYYQETQYF
CDR3 DNA: TGCAGTGCTAGATCCCGACAGGGCTACTACCAAGAGACCCAGTACTTC

clone size: few
V gene: TRBV9
D gene: -
J gene: TRBJ2-3
CDR3 protein: CASSTRVGVRATDTQYF
CDR3 DNA: TGTGCCAGCAGCACACGGGTTGGGGTTCGTGCCACAGATACGCAGTATTTT

clone size: -
V gene: TRBV6-4
D gene: TRBD1
J gene: TRBJ1-1
CDR3 protein: CASSASGTGGNTEAFF
CDR3 DNA: TGTGCCAGCAGCGCGTCCGGGACAGGGGGAAACACTGAAGCTTTCTTT

clone size: many
V gene: TRBV15
D gene: TRBD1
J gene: TRBJ2-7
CDR3 protein: CATSRGDSSYEQYF
CDR3 DNA: TGTGCCACCAGCAGAGGGGACAGTTCCTACGAGCAGTACTTC

clone size: -
V gene: TRBV6-6
D gene: -
J gene: TRBJ2-7
CDR3 protein: CASSPSWKLGGYEQYF
CDR3 DNA: TGTGCCAGCAGCCCCTCGTGGAAACTAGGCGGCTACGAGCAGTACTTC

clone size: -
V gene: TRBV18
D gene: TRBD1
J gene: TRBJ2-4
CDR3 protein: CASSQGTENIQYF
CDR3 DNA: TGTGCCAGCTCACAAGGGACAGAAAACATTCAGTACTTC

clone size: many
V gene: TRBV20-1
D gene: TRBD2
J gene: TRBJ2-5
CDR3 protein: CSADRAGGQETQYF
CDR3 DNA: TGCAGTGCTGACCGAGCGGGGGGACAAGAGACCCAGTACTTC

clone size: -
V gene: TRBV5-1
D gene: -
J gene: TRBJ2-2
CDR3 protein: CASSRQQGGGELFF
CDR3 DNA: TGCGCCAGCAGCCGCCAACAGGGTGGCGGGGAGCTGTTTTTT

clone size: few
V gene: TRBV25-1
D gene: TRBD2
J gene: TRBJ2-3
CDR3 protein: CASSELGSGGQRDTQYF
CDR3 DNA: TGTGCCAGCAGTGAATTGGGGAGCGGGGGGCAGAGAGATACGCAGTATTTT

clone size: -
V gene: TRBV10-3
D gene: -
J gene: TRBJ1-4
CDR3 protein: CAISEGNEKLFF
CDR3 DNA: TGTGCCATCAGTGAAGGAAATGAAAAACTGTTTTTT

clone size: -
V gene: TRBV7-2
D gene: TRBD1
J gene: TRBJ1-3
CDR3 protein: CAGGAGGSGNTIYF
CDR3 DNA: TGTGCCGGAGGGGCAGGGGGCTCTGGAAACACCATATATTTT

clone size: few
V gene: TRBV2
D gene: -
J gene: TRBJ2-4
CDR3 protein: CASSEAGASQAKNIQYF
CDR3 DNA: TGTGCCAGCAGTGAAGCGGGTGCCAGCCAAGCCAAAAACATTCAGTACTTC

clone size: -
V gene: TRBV25-1
D gene: -
J gene: TRBJ2-7
CDR3 protein: CASSEAGAREGEQYF
CDR3 DNA: TGTGCCAGCAGTGAGGCAGGGGCGAGAGAGGGTGAGCAGTACTTC

clone size: -
V gene: TRBV5-1
D gene: -
J gene: TRBJ2-3
CDR3 protein: CASSLARAGADTQYF
CDR3 DNA: TGCGCCAGCAGCTTGGCCAGGGCAGGGGCAGATACGCAGTATTTT

clone size: few
V gene: TRBV7-6
D gene: -
J gene: TRBJ2-3
CDR3 protein: CASSPAVTDTQYF
CDR3 DNA: TGTGCCAGCAGCCCCGCCGTTACAGATACGCAGTATTTT

clone size: -
V gene: TRBV5-1
D gene: -
J gene: TRBJ2-5
CDR3 protein: CASSLSSRERETQYF
CDR3 DNA: TGCGCCAGCAGCTTAAGCTCCCGGGAGCGAGAGACCCAGTACTTC

clone size: -
V gene: TRBV10-3
D gene: TRBD1
J gene: TRBJ1-2
CDR3 protein: CAINTGVNYGYTF
CDR3 DNA: TGTGCCATCAATACAGGGGTTAACTATGGCTACACCTTC

clone size: -
V gene: TRBV19
D gene: -
J gene: TRBJ2-3
CDR3 protein: CASSIQATDTQYF
CDR3 DNA: TGTGCCAGTAGTATCCAGGCCACAGATACGCAGTATTTT

clone size: few
V gene: TRBV3-1
D gene: -
J gene: TRBJ2-6
CDR3 protein: CASSQGEGHTLGANVLTF
CDR3 DNA: TGTGCCAGCAGCCAGGGGGAGGGACATACTCTGGGGGCCAACGTCCTGACTTTC

clone size: few
V gene: TRBV5-1
D gene: -
J gene: TRBJ2-4
CDR3 protein: CASSFQDVEGIQYF
CDR3 DNA: TGCGCCAGCAGCTTCCAAGACGTCGAGGGCATTCAGTACTTC

clone size: -
V gene: TRBV20-1
D gene: TRBD1
J gene: TRBJ2-3
CDR3 protein: CSAKPPGQRKRDTQYF
CDR3 DNA: TGCAGTGCCAAACCACCGGGACAGAGAAAACGAGATACGCAGTATTTT

clone size: -
V gene: TRBV7-3
D gene: -
J gene: TRBJ2-1
CDR3 protein: CASSPLGGPHEQFF
CDR3 DNA: TGTGCCAGCAGCCCACTGGGGGGACCCCATGAGCAGTTCTTC

clone size: few
V gene: TRBV6-6
D gene: TRBD2
J gene: TRBJ2-1
CDR3 protein: CASSRERGDYNEQFF
CDR3 DNA: TGTGCCAGCAGTCGGGAGCGGGGGGACTACAATGAGCAGTTCTTC

clone size: few
V gene: TRBV9
D gene: -
J gene: TRBJ1-2
CDR3 protein: CASSVAMNGPYGYTF
CDR3 DNA: TGTGCCAGCAGCGTAGCTATGAACGGCCCCTATGGCTACACCTTC

clone size: -
V gene: TRBV7-9
D gene: -
J gene: TRBJ2-6
CDR3 protein: CASSLTPGAGANVLTF
CDR3 DNA: TGTGCCAGCAGCTTAACACCGGGGGCTGGGGCCAACGTCCTGACTTTC

clone size: few
V gene: TRBV20-1
D gene: -
J gene: TRBJ1-1
CDR3 protein: CSAGRNTEAFF
CDR3 DNA: TGCAGTGCGGGGAGGAACACTGAAGCTTTCTTT

clone size: few
V gene: TRBV7-2
D gene: -
J gene: TRBJ2-7
CDR3 protein: CASSLFPMDTSYEQYF
CDR3 DNA: TGTGCCAGCAGCTTATTCCCCATGGACACTTCCTACGAGCAGTACTTC

clone size: few
V gene: TRBV18
D gene: TRBD1
J gene: TRBJ2-5
CDR3 protein: CASSDSTGGYQETQYF
CDR3 DNA: TGTGCCAGCTCGGATTCGACAGGGGGTTACCAAGAGACCCAGTACTTC

clone size: few
V gene: TRBV6-5
D gene: TRBD1
J gene: TRBJ1-2
CDR3 protein: CASSQQGALYGYTF
CDR3 DNA: TGTGCCAGCAGTCAACAGGGGGCCCTTTATGGCTACACCTTC

clone size: -
V gene: TRBV10-3
D gene: TRBD1
J gene: TRBJ1-5
CDR3 protein: CAISGGRQGDQPQHF
CDR3 DNA: TGTGCCATCAGTGGGGGGAGACAGGGGGATCAGCCCCAGCATTTT

clone size: few
V gene: TRBV10-3
D gene: -
J gene: TRBJ1-2
CDR3 protein: CAIRHRDGYGYTF
CDR3 DNA: TGTGCCATCAGGCACAGGGACGGCTATGGCTACACCTTC

clone size: few
V gene: TRBV5-1
D gene: TRBD1
J gene: TRBJ2-3
CDR3 protein: CASSLVRTGDSGTDTQYF
CDR3 DNA: TGCGCCAGCAGCTTGGTTAGGACAGGGGATTCGGGCACAGATACGCAGTATTTT

clone size: once
V gene: TRBV24-1
D gene: -
J gene: TRBJ2-1
CDR3 protein: CATSDPSGNEQFF
CDR3 DNA: TGTGCCACCAGTGACCCGAGCGGGAATGAGCAGTTCTTC

clone size: -
V gene: TRBV12-3/TRBV12-4
D gene: TRBD2
J gene: TRBJ2-3
CDR3 protein: CASSFQAGAQVPYF
CDR3 DNA: TGTGCCAGCAGTTTTCAAGCGGGGGCCCAGGTTCCGTATTTT

clone size: many
V gene: TRBV5-1
D gene: TRBD2
J gene: TRBJ2-1
CDR3 protein: CASSLGGGSNEQFF
CDR3 DNA: TGCGCCAGCAGCTTGGGCGGGGGGTCCAATGAGCAGTTCTTC

clone size: -
V gene: TRBV7-9
D gene: -
J gene: TRBJ1-1
CDR3 protein: CAIAWAPFMNTEAFF
CDR3 DNA: TGTGCCATCGCTTGGGCCCCGTTCATGAACACTGAAGCTTTCTTT

clone size: few
V gene: TRBV12-5
D gene: -
J gene: TRBJ2-3
CDR3 protein: CASGSRRRGDGTDTQYF
CDR3 DNA: TGTGCTAGTGGTTCGAGGAGGAGGGGTGATGGGACAGATACGCAGTATTTT

clone size: -
V gene: TRBV10-3
D gene: -
J gene: TRBJ2-5
CDR3 protein: CAISESVVQETQYF
CDR3 DNA: TGTGCCATCAGTGAGTCTGTGGTCCAAGAGACCCAGTACTTC

clone size: few
V gene: TRBV5-1
D gene: TRBD1
J gene: TRBJ1-1
CDR3 protein: CASSWNGQGEAFF
CDR3 DNA: TGCGCCAGCAGCTGGAATGGACAGGGTGAAGCTTTCTTT

clone size: few
V gene: TRBV19
D gene: -
J gene: TRBJ2-1
CDR3 protein: CASSIGGFEQFF
CDR3 DNA: TGTGCCAGTAGTATAGGTGGATTTGAGCAGTTCTTC

clone size: many
V gene: TRBV12-3/TRBV12-4
D gene: TRBD1
J gene: TRBJ2-3
CDR3 protein: CASSRQGLSTDTQYF
CDR3 DNA: TGTGCCAGCAGTCGACAGGGGCTTAGCACAGATACGCAGTATTTT

clone size: few
V gene: TRBV5-1
D gene: TRBD2
J gene: TRBJ2-1
CDR3 protein: CASRGLADNEQFF
CDR3 DNA: TGCGCCAGCAGGGGACTAGCGGACAATGAGCAGTTCTTC

clone size: -
V gene: TRBV5-1
D gene: TRBD1
J gene: TRBJ1-1
CDR3 protein: CASTALGTENTEAFF
CDR3 DNA: TGCGCCAGCACCGCCCTTGGGACAGAGAACACTGAAGCTTTCTTT

clone size: -
V gene: TRBV3-1
D gene: -
J gene: TRBJ2-3
CDR3 protein: CASSQAEAVYTQYF
CDR3 DNA: TGTGCCAGCAGCCAAGCGGAGGCCGTATATACGCAGTATTTT

clone size: -
V gene: TRBV5-1
D gene: -
J gene: TRBJ2-1
CDR3 protein: CASSLAGSWNEQFF
CDR3 DNA: TGCGCCAGCAGCTTGGCAGGGAGTTGGAATGAGCAGTTCTTC

clone size: few
V gene: TRBV5-1
D gene: -
J gene: TRBJ2-6
CDR3 protein: CASSPDPGPGQGANVLTF
CDR3 DNA: TGCGCCAGCAGCCCTGACCCGGGACCGGGACAAGGGGCCAACGTCCTGACTTTC

clone size: few
V gene: TRBV27
D gene: -
J gene: TRBJ2-7
CDR3 protein: CASSLLGTGSYEQYF
CDR3 DNA: TGTGCCAGCAGTTTATTGGGGACTGGATCCTACGAGCAGTACTTC

clone size: -
V gene: TRBV12-3/TRBV12-4
D gene: -
J gene: TRBJ2-3
CDR3 protein: CASGSWGDTQYF
CDR3 DNA: TGTGCCAGCGGTTCCTGGGGGGATACGCAGTATTTT

clone size: -
V gene: TRBV19
D gene: -
J gene: TRBJ2-2
CDR3 protein: CASSPSPGTGELFF
CDR3 DNA: TGTGCCAGTAGCCCTTCCCCGGGTACCGGGGAGCTGTTTTTT

clone size: many
V gene: TRBV9
D gene: TRBD2
J gene: TRBJ2-1
CDR3 protein: CASTAGGTAEQFF
CDR3 DNA: TGTGCCAGCACAGCGGGGGGGACCGCTGAGCAGTTCTTC

clone size: many
V gene: TRBV6-5
D gene: -
J gene: TRBJ1-1
CDR3 protein: CASSYDMTSLGGEAFF
CDR3 DNA: TGTGCCAGCAGTTACGACATGACATCCCTGGGGGGTGAAGCTTTCTTT

clone size: few
V gene: TRBV15
D gene: TRBD1
J gene: TRBJ1-2
CDR3 protein: CATSRDTGAATF
CDR3 DNA: TGTGCCACCAGCAGAGATACAGGGGCGGCCACCTTC